The clone carrying this T cell receptor beta chain was recorded many times. Its antigen is as yet unknown. The data originate from a study of T-cell reconstitution after alpha-beta-depleted transplantation in children. General study findings and limits: Recipient T cells and thymic progenitors that survived gave rise to the high TCRbeta diversity observed at day 60 in some patients. Newly produced T cells mostly accounted for T-cell counts and diversity one year post-transplant. In patients about two months after transplant, alpha-beta T cells reportedly arose from several hundred expanded graft clones.

Germline V lookup: CDR1 SGDLS, CDR2 YYNGEE. This CDR3 comprises 13 residues. The V and J ends lost 4 bases and 3 bases respectively, with 11 bases between them. Construction of the TCRbeta library involved unique molecular identifiers. TCRdb analysed the PCR reads with MiXCR anew, one entry per CDR3 protein. The sample yields some 120,000 distinct CDR3 sequences, 9.7% seen once. The sequences come from PBMCs, mostly from graft donor cells, collected 180 days after TCRalphabeta/CD19-depleted stem cell transplant. The clonotype originates from a girl less than two years old who had a stem cell transplant for combined immunodeficiency, so the T cells may come from the graft donor. V and J are TRBV9 and TRBJ2-7; D perhaps matches TRBD2 (5 bases). The CDR3 is CASSPGNFYEQYF. As DNA, the CDR3 is TGTGCCAGCAGCCCGGGAAATTTCTACGAGCAGTACTTC.